This TCR beta chain is from a study of immune cell composition in non-small cell lung cancer. Study-wide results and caveats: Clones >0.5% enriched in tumour were rarer in adenocarcinoma (33%) than squamous (roughly 75%). Overall clonality, unlike maximal tumour-associated clone frequency, did not predict TIL reactivity. Top 10 clone scores and clonality were higher in squamous than adenocarcinoma.

The V gene lost 6 bases and the J gene lost 6 bases, with 9 bases spanning the gap. The CDR3 sequence is 12 residues long. CDR1 and CDR2 (germline): LNHDA, SQIVND (reference sequence). Assay used: immunoSEQ multiplex PCR; TCRdb lists only in-frame clones, some missing. Of about 2,300 clones in the sample, roughly 82% were seen once. Turning to this clone: Its antigen is as yet unknown.

V and J are TRBV19 and TRBJ1-5; D gene uncertain. The sequencing sample was made of lung tumor tissue. This clonotype was obtained from a human donor with non-small cell lung cancer. CDR3 loop: CASSPRVQPQHF. The CDR3 DNA is TGTGCCAGTAGCCCCCGGGTTCAGCCCCAGCATTTT.